A selection of T cell receptor beta chains follows, all from one sample in a study of T cell responses to AZD1222 COVID-19 vaccine. Profiling relied on immunoSEQ multiplex PCR, and the TCRdb table lists in-frame clones only, not all of them. Of roughly 130,000 clones listed, over 85% are singletons. The sequencing here drew on peripheral blood, taken 28 days after the second AZD1222 dose. These receptors were obtained from an adult who received the AZD1222 COVID-19 vaccine. The CDR3 runs from the conserved cysteine through the conserved F or W. The D gene is left open where the match is weak. Clone sizes are given selectively: once, few, many, or a class where the clone is expanded.

j_call: TRBJ1-1
clone_size: NA
v_call: TRBV7-9
d_call: NA
cdr3_nt: TGTGCCAGCAGCTTAGCGCCGCAGGGAGGAGAAACTGAAGCTTTCTTT
cdr3_aa: CASSLAPQGGETEAFF

j_call: TRBJ1-5
clone_size: NA
v_call: TRBV19
d_call: NA
cdr3_nt: TGTGCCAGTAGTATCAACGGGTGGGATCAGCCCCAGCATTTT
cdr3_aa: CASSINGWDQPQHF

j_call: TRBJ2-5
clone_size: NA
v_call: TRBV19
d_call: TRBD2
cdr3_nt: TGTGCCAGTAGCCAAACTAGCGCACAAGAGACCCAGTACTTC
cdr3_aa: CASSQTSAQETQYF

j_call: TRBJ2-3
clone_size: NA
v_call: TRBV30
d_call: NA
cdr3_nt: TGTGCCTGGAGTGTACCGACAGGACAAAGCACAGATACGCAGTATTTT
cdr3_aa: CAWSVPTGQSTDTQYF

j_call: TRBJ2-1
clone_size: NA
v_call: TRBV11-2
d_call: NA
cdr3_nt: TGTGCCAGCAGCATCGGGAAAGCGCAGTTCTTC
cdr3_aa: CASSIGKAQFF

j_call: TRBJ1-3
clone_size: NA
v_call: TRBV7-8
d_call: NA
cdr3_nt: TGTGCCAGCAGCTTCCAGAGCTCTGGAAACACCATATATTTT
cdr3_aa: CASSFQSSGNTIYF

j_call: TRBJ1-2
clone_size: NA
v_call: TRBV5-6
d_call: NA
cdr3_nt: TGTGCCAGCAGCTTGGTGTCTACGTATGGCTACACCTTC
cdr3_aa: CASSLVSTYGYTF

j_call: TRBJ1-2
clone_size: NA
v_call: TRBV14
d_call: NA
cdr3_nt: TGTGCCAGCAGCCCCCCCGGCTCTAGGGGCTACACCTTC
cdr3_aa: CASSPPGSRGYTF

j_call: TRBJ2-2
clone_size: NA
v_call: TRBV4-3
d_call: TRBD1
cdr3_nt: TGCGCCAGCAGCCAAGATGGACTCCCGGATTACAGGGGCTCGAACACCGGGGAGCTGTTTTTT
cdr3_aa: CASSQDGLPDYRGSNTGELFF

j_call: TRBJ2-7
clone_size: once
v_call: TRBV11-3
d_call: TRBD2
cdr3_nt: TGTGCCAGCAGCTTTAGGAGCGGGATTGACTACGAGCAGTACTTC
cdr3_aa: CASSFRSGIDYEQYF

j_call: TRBJ1-6
clone_size: NA
v_call: TRBV7-9
d_call: NA
cdr3_nt: TGTGCCAGCAGCCAGAGACAGATGGGCTCCTATAATTCACCCCTCCACTTT
cdr3_aa: CASSQRQMGSYNSPLHF

j_call: TRBJ2-7
clone_size: NA
v_call: TRBV12-5
d_call: TRBD1
cdr3_nt: TGTGCTAGTGGTAGACAGGGATCCCTTCGCGAGCAGTACTTC
cdr3_aa: CASGRQGSLREQYF

j_call: TRBJ1-1
clone_size: NA
v_call: TRBV3-1/TRBV3-2
d_call: NA
cdr3_nt: TGTGCCAGCAGCCGGGGAAACAGGGCGAACACTGAAGCTTTCTTT
cdr3_aa: CASSRGNRANTEAFF

j_call: TRBJ2-4
clone_size: once
v_call: TRBV7-6
d_call: NA
cdr3_nt: TGTGCCAGCAGCTTAGAACTAAGGGGAAGCATTCAGTACTTC
cdr3_aa: CASSLELRGSIQYF

j_call: TRBJ1-1
clone_size: NA
v_call: TRBV12-3/TRBV12-4
d_call: NA
cdr3_nt: TGTGCCAGCAGGCAGGGTATTGAAGCTTTCTTT
cdr3_aa: CASRQGIEAFF

j_call: TRBJ1-2
clone_size: NA
v_call: TRBV12-3/TRBV12-4
d_call: NA
cdr3_nt: TGTGCCAGCAGCCCCACGCAGGGATTAGGCTACACCTTC
cdr3_aa: CASSPTQGLGYTF

j_call: TRBJ2-3
clone_size: NA
v_call: TRBV12-3/TRBV12-4
d_call: NA
cdr3_nt: TGTGCCAGCACCAAAGGGGGGACTACTCAGTATTTT
cdr3_aa: CASTKGGTTQYF

j_call: TRBJ1-5
clone_size: once
v_call: TRBV6-1
d_call: NA
cdr3_nt: TGTGCCAGCAGTGAAATGGCAGGCCTCGGCCAGCCCCAGCATTTT
cdr3_aa: CASSEMAGLGQPQHF

j_call: TRBJ2-5
clone_size: NA
v_call: TRBV2
d_call: NA
cdr3_nt: TGTGCCAGCAGTCTTGAGAACAGCTACCAAGAGACCCAGTACTTC
cdr3_aa: CASSLENSYQETQYF

j_call: TRBJ2-7
clone_size: NA
v_call: TRBV5-6
d_call: NA
cdr3_nt: TGTGCCAGCAGCTTGGCTCCGGGGCACTACGAGCAGTACTTC
cdr3_aa: CASSLAPGHYEQYF

j_call: TRBJ2-7
clone_size: NA
v_call: TRBV18
d_call: TRBD2
cdr3_nt: TGTGCCAGCTCACCACTTACTAGCGGGGGGTACGAGCAGTACTTC
cdr3_aa: CASSPLTSGGYEQYF

j_call: TRBJ2-5
clone_size: NA
v_call: TRBV7-2
d_call: NA
cdr3_nt: TGTGCCAGCAGCCTCAAGGATTGGGGGCTAGGAGAGACCCAGTACTTC
cdr3_aa: CASSLKDWGLGETQYF

j_call: TRBJ1-5
clone_size: NA
v_call: TRBV27
d_call: NA
cdr3_nt: TGTGCCAGCAGTGCCAGTTGGGTAAGCAATCAGCCCCAGCATTTT
cdr3_aa: CASSASWVSNQPQHF

j_call: TRBJ1-1
clone_size: NA
v_call: TRBV7-9
d_call: TRBD1
cdr3_nt: TGTGCCAGCAGCACCCCTCGGACAGGGGAGAGCACTGAAGCTTTCTTT
cdr3_aa: CASSTPRTGESTEAFF

j_call: TRBJ2-1
clone_size: NA
v_call: TRBV19
d_call: TRBD2
cdr3_nt: TGTGCCAGTAGAACTAGCGGGGGGAACAATGAGCAGTTCTTC
cdr3_aa: CASRTSGGNNEQFF

j_call: TRBJ1-6
clone_size: NA
v_call: TRBV15
d_call: NA
cdr3_nt: TGTGCCACCAGCAGAGCCCCAGACGGGAATTCACCCCTCCACTTT
cdr3_aa: CATSRAPDGNSPLHF

j_call: TRBJ1-2
clone_size: NA
v_call: TRBV5-4
d_call: NA
cdr3_nt: TGTGCCAGCAGTCCGGACAGCTATGGCTACACCTTC
cdr3_aa: CASSPDSYGYTF

j_call: TRBJ1-5
clone_size: NA
v_call: TRBV19
d_call: TRBD1
cdr3_nt: TGTGCCAGTAGTAACGACAGGGCACAGCCCCAGCATTTT
cdr3_aa: CASSNDRAQPQHF

j_call: TRBJ1-5
clone_size: NA
v_call: TRBV7-2
d_call: TRBD1
cdr3_nt: TGTGCCAGCAGCTACCGGGGACAGAATCAGCCCCAGCATTTT
cdr3_aa: CASSYRGQNQPQHF

j_call: TRBJ2-7
clone_size: NA
v_call: TRBV7-9
d_call: NA
cdr3_nt: TGTGCCAGCAGCTTAGCGAGGAGGGAGGCCACCTACGAGCAGTACTTC
cdr3_aa: CASSLARREATYEQYF

j_call: TRBJ2-7
clone_size: NA
v_call: TRBV27
d_call: TRBD2
cdr3_nt: TGTGCCAGCAGTTGGACTAGCGGGTCCTACGAGCAGTACTTC
cdr3_aa: CASSWTSGSYEQYF

j_call: TRBJ2-1
clone_size: NA
v_call: TRBV5-1
d_call: TRBD2
cdr3_nt: TGCGCCAGCAGCCCACTTAGCGGGACCCCCTACAATGAGCAGTTCTTC
cdr3_aa: CASSPLSGTPYNEQFF

j_call: TRBJ1-6
clone_size: NA
v_call: TRBV6-5
d_call: NA
cdr3_nt: TGTGCCAGCAGCGAGAACGGGTGGGATTCACCCCTCCACTTT
cdr3_aa: CASSENGWDSPLHF

j_call: TRBJ1-1
clone_size: NA
v_call: TRBV19
d_call: TRBD1
cdr3_nt: TGTGCCAGTAGTGCTTGGACAGGGGCAGAGAACACTGAAGCTTTCTTT
cdr3_aa: CASSAWTGAENTEAFF

j_call: TRBJ2-1
clone_size: NA
v_call: TRBV7-2
d_call: NA
cdr3_nt: TGTGCCAGCAGCTTAGCGGTTTCACATTATAATGAGCAGTTCTTC
cdr3_aa: CASSLAVSHYNEQFF

j_call: TRBJ1-4
clone_size: once
v_call: TRBV9
d_call: NA
cdr3_nt: TGTGCCAGCAGCGTGACCGACAGGTCAGTTGAAAAACTGTTTTTT
cdr3_aa: CASSVTDRSVEKLFF

j_call: TRBJ1-1
clone_size: NA
v_call: TRBV12-5
d_call: TRBD1
cdr3_nt: TGTGCTAGTGGCAAGGGACAGGGCGTCCCTGAAGCTTTCTTT
cdr3_aa: CASGKGQGVPEAFF

j_call: TRBJ1-1
clone_size: NA
v_call: TRBV3-1/TRBV3-2
d_call: NA
cdr3_nt: TGTGCCAGCAGCCGAACCGGGAGAGAAGCTTTCTTT
cdr3_aa: CASSRTGREAFF

j_call: TRBJ2-5
clone_size: NA
v_call: TRBV10-3
d_call: TRBD2
cdr3_nt: TGTGCCATCAGTGAGGCGTCTAGCGGTTACCAAGAGACCCAGTACTTC
cdr3_aa: CAISEASSGYQETQYF

j_call: TRBJ1-4
clone_size: NA
v_call: TRBV6-2/TRBV6-3
d_call: NA
cdr3_nt: TGTGCCAGCAGCGTCGATGCTGGGCTGGGGGAAAAACTGTTTTTT
cdr3_aa: CASSVDAGLGEKLFF

j_call: TRBJ1-5
clone_size: NA
v_call: TRBV27
d_call: TRBD1
cdr3_nt: TGTGCCAGCAGCCTGGGACAGGACTGGGATCAGCCCCAGCATTTT
cdr3_aa: CASSLGQDWDQPQHF

j_call: TRBJ1-4
clone_size: NA
v_call: TRBV4-3
d_call: NA
cdr3_nt: TGCGCCAGCAGCCAAGACCCCTGGAGGGTCGCGGAAAAACTGTTTTTT
cdr3_aa: CASSQDPWRVAEKLFF

j_call: TRBJ1-2
clone_size: NA
v_call: TRBV16
d_call: NA
cdr3_nt: TGTGCCAGCAGCCAAACACAGGGCCTTGGCTCCTATGGCTACACCTTC
cdr3_aa: CASSQTQGLGSYGYTF

j_call: TRBJ2-3
clone_size: NA
v_call: TRBV29-1
d_call: NA
cdr3_nt: TGCAGCGTTAGAGTATCCCAATGGGCCCCAGATACGCAGTATTTT
cdr3_aa: CSVRVSQWAPDTQYF

j_call: TRBJ1-2
clone_size: NA
v_call: TRBV2
d_call: TRBD1
cdr3_nt: TGTGCCAGCAGTAGTCAAAACAGGGGGGTAGTCACCTTC
cdr3_aa: CASSSQNRGVVTF

j_call: TRBJ1-5
clone_size: few
v_call: TRBV10-1
d_call: TRBD1
cdr3_nt: TGCGCCAGCAGAGACAGGGCTTGTGCATATAGCAATCAGCCCCAGCATTTT
cdr3_aa: CASRDRACAYSNQPQHF

j_call: TRBJ1-4
clone_size: NA
v_call: TRBV7-2
d_call: TRBD1
cdr3_nt: TGTGCCAGCAGCTTTGGTGGGACAGGGGTCGAAAAACTGTTTTTT
cdr3_aa: CASSFGGTGVEKLFF

j_call: TRBJ2-2
clone_size: NA
v_call: TRBV29-1
d_call: TRBD1
cdr3_nt: TGCAGCGTTGAAGTGAGGAAGGGGGCTGACGGGGAGCTGTTTTTT
cdr3_aa: CSVEVRKGADGELFF

j_call: TRBJ2-7
clone_size: NA
v_call: TRBV7-9
d_call: TRBD1
cdr3_nt: TGTGCCAGCAGCTTCCCTGGGACAGGCACCTACGAGCAGTACTTC
cdr3_aa: CASSFPGTGTYEQYF

j_call: TRBJ1-6
clone_size: NA
v_call: TRBV28
d_call: NA
cdr3_nt: TGTGCCAGCAGTGCCCACCGGCAGGAGGGTTCACCCCTCCACTTT
cdr3_aa: CASSAHRQEGSPLHF

j_call: TRBJ2-2
clone_size: NA
v_call: TRBV19
d_call: TRBD1
cdr3_nt: TGTGCCAGTAGTAGCGGGACAGGGGGCTCGACCGGGGAGCTGTTTTTT
cdr3_aa: CASSSGTGGSTGELFF

j_call: TRBJ2-2
clone_size: NA
v_call: TRBV11-2
d_call: NA
cdr3_nt: TGTGCCAGCAGCTTAGGACCGGACAGAAACACCGGGGAGCTGTTTTTT
cdr3_aa: CASSLGPDRNTGELFF

j_call: TRBJ2-7
clone_size: NA
v_call: TRBV30
d_call: NA
cdr3_nt: TGTGCCTGGAGTGGGCAGGGGTACGAGCAGTACTTC
cdr3_aa: CAWSGQGYEQYF

j_call: TRBJ1-1
clone_size: NA
v_call: TRBV2
d_call: NA
cdr3_nt: TGTGCCAGCGGTAGGGGCCCTGAAGCTTTCTTT
cdr3_aa: CASGRGPEAFF

j_call: TRBJ1-2
clone_size: NA
v_call: TRBV19
d_call: TRBD1
cdr3_nt: TGTGCCAGTAGTTTCGGACAGGGGGCGAACTATGGCTACACCTTC
cdr3_aa: CASSFGQGANYGYTF

j_call: TRBJ1-3
clone_size: NA
v_call: TRBV15
d_call: NA
cdr3_nt: TGTGCCACCAGTGAGGGAAACACCATATATTTT
cdr3_aa: CATSEGNTIYF

j_call: TRBJ2-7
clone_size: NA
v_call: TRBV2
d_call: NA
cdr3_nt: TGTGCCAGCAGTGTCTCGGGCGAGCAGTACTTC
cdr3_aa: CASSVSGEQYF

j_call: TRBJ1-2
clone_size: NA
v_call: TRBV19
d_call: TRBD1
cdr3_nt: TGTGCCAGTAGAACGGACAGGGCAAGCTATGGCTACACCTTC
cdr3_aa: CASRTDRASYGYTF

j_call: TRBJ1-1
clone_size: NA
v_call: TRBV6-2/TRBV6-3
d_call: TRBD1
cdr3_nt: TGTGCCAGCAGTCGGACAGGGGCAGGCACTGAAGCTTTCTTT
cdr3_aa: CASSRTGAGTEAFF

j_call: TRBJ1-1
clone_size: NA
v_call: TRBV5-4
d_call: NA
cdr3_nt: TGTGCCAGCAGCGCGGACGGAATCTCCATGAACACTGAAGCTTTCTTT
cdr3_aa: CASSADGISMNTEAFF